Shown below are 32 T cell receptor beta chains from a single sample sequenced in a study of beta chain features in type 1 diabetes. Study-wide findings and caveats: For Type 1 diabetes patients, all four CD4+ subsets carried TCRB CDR3s that were moderately but significantly shorter.

The isolated RNA, all of it, was reverse transcribed, so expressed TCRB transcripts were what got sequenced. The method was immunoSEQ multiplex PCR; TCRdb's version includes in-frame clones alone and lacks a portion of them. The table has around 180,000 clones, less than 10% seen once. No antigen has been identified for these receptors. The sequencing input was central memory CD4+ T cells from blood. Receptors originate from a man between 18 and 35 years old with type 1 diabetes.

This clone has more than one count but fewer than ten. The chain couples TRBV6-1 to TRBJ2-1; possible D gene TRBD2, 7 bases. V gave up 2 bases and J gave up 6 bases, with 20 bases separating them. The CDR3 spans 17 residues. From germline, CDR1 is MNHNS and CDR2 SASEGT. The DNA of the CDR3 is TGTGCCAGCAGTGAAATCGGAGCGGGGACATTCTCCAATGAGCAGTTCTTC. This codes for CASSEIGAGTFSNEQFF.

This clone turned up a few times. This chain uses TRBV7-2 with TRBJ2-1, with D hard to call. CDR3 length: 14 residues. The V gene lost 1 base and the J gene lost 5 bases, with 9 bases spanning the gap. Per germline, CDR1 SGHTA and CDR2 FQGNSA. CDR3 in DNA: TGTGCCAGCAGCTTAGATGCCAGTCACAATGAGCAGTTCTTC. Encoded protein: CASSLDASHNEQFF.

This chain links TRBV7-9 with TRBJ2-6, with TRBD1 matching over 10 bases. V trimming: 1 base; J trimming: 0 bases; junction bases outside the gene matches: 3. This CDR3 has 18 residues. CDR1 SEHNR and CDR2 FQNEAQ come from the germline V gene (reference sequence). The CDR3 sequence is CASSLGDRGRSGANVLTF. The CDR3 DNA follows: TGTGCCAGCAGCTTAGGGGACAGGGGCCGCTCTGGGGCCAACGTCCTGACTTTC. The variable domain in full, with the rest retrieved from reference TRBV7-9 and TRBJ2-6, is DTGVSQNPRHKITKRGQNVTFRCDPISEHNRLYWYRQTLGQGPEFLTYFQNEAQLEKSRLLSDRFSAERPKGSFSTLEIQRTEQGDSAMYLCASSLGDRGRSGANVLTFGAGSRLTVL.

The chain is built from TRBV5-4 and TRBJ2-3; tentatively, D is TRBD2 (6 bases). Deletions cut 4 bases from V and 8 bases from J, with 20 bases between. CDR3 length equals 15 residues. In germline, CDR1 is SGHNT, CDR2 YYREEE (reference sequence). CDR3 amino acids: CASSQDYGVGGTQYF. The DNA for the CDR3 is TGTGCCAGCAGCCAAGATTACGGGGTCGGGGGTACGCAGTATTTT.

This clone has only a few counts. J is TRBJ2-7 and V is TRBV14; D is possibly TRBD2 (7 bases). In germline, CDR1 is SGHDN, CDR2 FVKESK. V was cut by 0 bases and J by 2 bases, with 17 bases left in between. The CDR3 is 17 residues long. CDR3 coding DNA: TGTGCCAGCAGCCAAGATCTGGCGGGGGCCCCCCCCTACGAGCAGTACTTC. Amino acid sequence: CASSQDLAGAPPYEQYF.

This clone was counted a few times. V usage is TRBV14 and J usage is TRBJ2-3, with D possibly matching TRBD2 (5 bases). V was clipped by 1 base and J by 3 bases, with 11 bases between them. Looked up from germline, CDR1 is SGHDN and CDR2 is FVKESK. This CDR3 region has 15 residues. The CDR3 loop reads CASSQVGMVTDTQYF. DNA for the CDR3: TGTGCCAGCAGCCAAGTCGGGATGGTTACAGATACGCAGTATTTT. Using reference TRBV14 and TRBJ2-3 for the parts outside the CDR3, the full variable domain is EAGVTQFPSHSVIEKGQTVTLRCDPISGHDNLYWYRRVMGKEIKFLLHFVKESKQDESGMPNNRFLAERTGGTYSTLKVQPAELEDSGVYFCASSQVGMVTDTQYFGPGTRLTVL.

This chain uses TRBV5-4 with TRBJ1-2; 8 bases agree with TRBD1. The CDR3 extends over 13 amino acids. V was pared by 10 bases and J by 7 bases, with 12 bases of the junction left unmatched. Germline loops: CDR1 SGHNT, CDR2 YYREEE (reference sequence). The CDR3 sequence is CAGGGPTGGGYTF. The DNA of the CDR3 is TGTGCCGGAGGGGGGCCTACAGGGGGTGGCTACACCTTC.

This clone occurred a few times. The chain is built from TRBV28 and TRBJ2-6, with D unresolved. The ends were cut back, 5 bases at V and 0 bases at J, with 5 bases in the middle. Germline CDR1 is MDHEN and CDR2 is SYDVKM. CDR3 size: 14 residues. CDR3 DNA: TGTGCCAGCAGTCTAAGCTCTGGGGCCAACGTCCTGACTTTC. Amino acid sequence: CASSLSSGANVLTF. Using reference TRBV28 and TRBJ2-6 for the parts outside the CDR3, the full variable domain is DVKVTQSSRYLVKRTGEKVFLECVQDMDHENMFWYRQDPGLGLRLIYFSYDVKMKEKGDIPEGYSVSREKKERFSLILESASTNQTSMYLCASSLSSGANVLTFGAGSRLTVL.

In DNA, the CDR3 is TGCGCCAGCAGCCAAGAACAGGGGGAGGGAAAACTGTTTTTT. This translates into CASSQEQGEGKLFF. The V and J genes are TRBV4-1 and TRBJ1-4, with 8 bases matching TRBD1. Unmatched junction bases numbered 4, after V lost 0 bases and J lost 10 bases. Per the germline V gene, CDR1 is MGHRA and CDR2 is YSYEKL. This CDR3 has 14 amino acids.

The chain employs TRBV28 and TRBJ1-5; D remains unclear. The V and J ends lost 2 bases and 3 bases respectively, with 14 bases between them. The CDR3 is 16 amino acids. Per the germline V gene, CDR1 is MDHEN and CDR2 is SYDVKM. The CDR3, as DNA: TGTGCCAGCAGTTTAACTGATAGACACATCAATCAGCCCCAGCATTTT. This encodes CASSLTDRHINQPQHF.

This clone was picked up a small number of times. The genes are TRBV5-4 and TRBJ2-3; TRBD2 matches 14 bases. The J segment lost 7 bases and the V segment lost 3 bases, leaving 4 bases of the junction unmatched. CDR1 SGHNT and CDR2 YYREEE come from the germline V gene (reference sequence). The CDR3 has 15 residues. The CDR3, as DNA: TGTGCCAGCAGCTCGCGGACTAGCGGGGGGTATACGCAGTATTTT. Residues: CASSSRTSGGYTQYF.

This clone has just a few counts. V usage is TRBV19 and J usage is TRBJ2-1; D ambiguous. Germline-derived CDR1 and CDR2 are LNHDA and SQIVND (reference sequence). V shed 7 bases and J shed 0 bases, with 7 bases lying between them. The CDR3 covers 13 residues. In DNA form, the CDR3 reads TGTGCCAGTACACAAAGCTCCTACAATGAGCAGTTCTTC. It yields the protein CASTQSSYNEQFF.

This clone was recorded a few times. V and J are TRBV5-1 and TRBJ1-2; 7 bases are a match to TRBD1. From germline, CDR1 is SGHRS and CDR2 YFSETQ. V trimming: 4 bases; J trimming: 8 bases; junction bases outside the gene matches: 8. The CDR3 runs 13 residues. CDR3 bases: TGCGCCAGCAGCCCGGACAGGAGGGGAGGCTACACCTTC. Translation gives CASSPDRRGGYTF.

This chain connects TRBV9 to TRBJ1-5, with a tentative D call TRBD1 (6 bases). The germline V gene encodes CDR1 SGDLS and CDR2 YYNGEE. V lost 3 bases, J lost 7 bases, and 14 bases lay in between. This CDR3 region has 14 residues. DNA for the CDR3: TGTGCCAGCAGCGCAACAATGGGGGCCCAGCCCCAGCATTTT. Translation: CASSATMGAQPQHF. The entire variable domain, with the rest obtained from reference TRBV9 and TRBJ1-5, is as follows: DSGVTQTPKHLITATGQRVTLRCSPRSGDLSVYWYQQSLDQGLQFLIQYYNGEERAKGNILERFSAQQFPDLHSELNLSSLELGDSALYFCASSATMGAQPQHFGDGTRLSIL.

The genes are TRBV7-2 and TRBJ1-2; 7 bases are shared with TRBD1. The germline V gene encodes CDR1 SGHTA and CDR2 FQGNSA. Unmatched junction bases numbered 15, after V lost 5 bases and J lost 6 bases. The CDR3 runs to 16 residues. The CDR3 DNA reads as TGTGCCAGCAGCCAACGCAGACAGGGCAAGGTGGATGGCTACACCTTC. It encodes CASSQRRQGKVDGYTF. The full variable domain, in which reference TRBV7-2 and TRBJ1-2 provide the parts outside the CDR3, is GAGVSQSPSNKVTEKGKDVELRCDPISGHTALYWYRQSLGQGLEFLIYFQGNSAPDKSGLPSDRFSAERTGGSVSTLTIQRTQQEDSAVYLCASSQRRQGKVDGYTFGSGTRLTVV.

This chain uses TRBV29-1 with TRBJ1-4, with 7 positions matching TRBD1. From germline, CDR1 is SQVTM and CDR2 ANQGSEA. The CDR3 totals 11 residues. V shed 7 bases and J 12 bases; nucleotides not matched to a gene: 8. The DNA for the CDR3 is TGCAGCGCAGCCAGAGACAGGGAACTGTTTTTT. It yields the protein CSAARDRELFF.

This clone has just a few counts. The chain uses TRBV19 and TRBJ2-1, with 10 bases that match TRBD2. CDR3 length: 14 amino acids. V shed 4 bases and J 5 bases; nucleotides not matched to a gene: 2. Germline V gene lookup returns CDR1 LNHDA and CDR2 SQIVND (reference sequence). CDR3 protein: CASSKAGGNNEQFF. CDR3 bases: TGTGCCAGTAGTAAAGCGGGGGGGAACAATGAGCAGTTCTTC.

This clone was seen a few times. CDR3 sequence: CASSYSWGVETQYF. CDR3 coding DNA: TGTGCCAGCAGCTACAGTTGGGGGGTTGAGACCCAGTACTTC. The chain joins TRBV2 to TRBJ2-5; perhaps TRBD2 as D (6 bases). Germline CDR1 reads SNHLY; CDR2 reads FYNNEI. The V gene lost 6 bases and the J gene lost 5 bases, with 16 bases spanning the gap. The CDR3 has 14 amino acids. Full variable domain (outside the CDR3, taken from reference TRBV2 and TRBJ2-5): EPEVTQTPSHQVTQMGQEVILRCVPISNHLYFYWYRQILGQKVEFLVSFYNNEISEKSEIFDDQFSVERPDGSNFTLKIRSTKLEDSAMYFCASSYSWGVETQYFGPGTRLLVL.

The chain is built from TRBV27 and TRBJ2-5; D is unclear. Germline V CDR1 and CDR2: MNHEY, SMNVEV (reference sequence). The ends were cut back, 2 bases at V and 7 bases at J, with 11 bases in the middle. The CDR3 runs 13 residues. The CDR3 DNA sequence: TGTGCCAGCAGTTTACGCGGCCTGGGGACCCAGTACTTC. Protein sequence: CASSLRGLGTQYF.

V is TRBV28 and J is TRBJ2-7, with D unresolved. CDR3 length equals 12 residues. CDR1 is MDHEN and CDR2 is SYDVKM in the germline V gene. Trimming took off 3 bases at V and 7 bases at J, with 10 bases between the two ends. DNA for the CDR3: TGTGCCAGCAGTTTGCGATCGCGAGAGCAGTACTTC. This encodes CASSLRSREQYF.

This clone came up many times. The chain is built from TRBV29-1 and TRBJ2-6; D remains unclear. The CDR3 runs to 13 residues. Trimming removed 4 bases at V and 2 bases at J, with 6 bases between. Germline loops: CDR1 SQVTM, CDR2 ANQGSEA. CDR3 sequence: CSVASAGANVLTF. The CDR3 nucleotides read TGCAGCGTTGCCTCAGCTGGGGCCAACGTCCTGACTTTC. The full variable domain, rest sourced from reference TRBV29-1 and TRBJ2-6, is SAVISQKPSRDICQRGTSLTIQCQVDSQVTMMFWYRQQPGQSLTLIATANQGSEATYESGFVIDKFPISRPNLTFSTLTVSNMSPEDSSIYLCSVASAGANVLTFGAGSRLTVL.

This clone was found a few times. This CDR3 is CASSQGYDRGVASPLHF. The CDR3 DNA sequence: TGCGCCAGCAGCCAAGGGTATGACAGGGGGGTCGCTTCACCCCTCCACTTT. The chain combines TRBV4-3 with TRBJ1-6; 9 nucleotides align to TRBD1. Germline CDR1 LGHNA, CDR2 YSLEER. The CDR3 is 17 residues long. V gave up 1 base and J gave up 9 bases; unmatched junction bases: 10.

This clone has a count of ten or more. The CDR3: CASSGTGAQGYTF. The CDR3 DNA reads as TGTGCCAGCAGTGGGACAGGGGCACAAGGCTACACCTTC. This sequence joins TRBV25-1 and TRBJ1-2; 9 nucleotides align to TRBD1. In germline, CDR1 is MGHDK, CDR2 SYGVNS. The CDR3 totals 13 residues. The trim removed 4 bases at V and 8 bases at J, leaving 5 bases unmatched.

This clone was picked up a small number of times. The rearrangement joins TRBV4-3 to TRBJ2-3; 11 nucleotides match TRBD2. From germline, CDR1 is LGHNA and CDR2 YSLEER. V was clipped by 0 bases and J by 4 bases; unmatched bases: 9. The CDR3 contains 18 residues. The CDR3 protein is CASSQDLASGGTADTQYF. The CDR3 DNA reads as TGCGCCAGCAGCCAAGATTTGGCTAGCGGGGGGACCGCAGATACGCAGTATTTT.

This chain links TRBV28 with TRBJ2-7, with TRBD2 identical over 10 bases. The CDR3 runs to 15 residues. J gave up 9 bases and V 3 bases, and 11 bases lay outside the gene matches. Germline loops: CDR1 MDHEN, CDR2 SYDVKM. The CDR3 sequence is CASSFFAGGTSVQYF. The DNA for the CDR3 is TGTGCCAGCAGTTTCTTCGCAGGGGGGACTAGCGTGCAGTACTTC.

This clone was observed a few times. The V call is TRBV5-1, the J call TRBJ2-3; 10 bases are a match to TRBD2. Germline V lookup: CDR1 SGHRS, CDR2 YFSETQ. The CDR3 totals 15 residues. The ends lost 1 base at V and 4 bases at J; junction bases unmatched: 3. CDR3 sequence reads: CASSLTSGVPDTQYF. CDR3 bases: TGCGCCAGCAGCTTGACTAGCGGGGTTCCAGATACGCAGTATTTT.

V usage is TRBV5-1 and J usage is TRBJ2-5; D perhaps matches TRBD2 (6 bases). Trimming pared 4 bases from V and 5 bases from J, leaving 12 bases between. Per the germline V gene, CDR1 is SGHRS and CDR2 is YFSETQ. This CDR3 region has 13 residues. The chain's CDR3 is CASSQGGAETQYF. As DNA, the CDR3 is TGCGCCAGCAGCCAAGGAGGGGCCGAGACCCAGTACTTC. Full variable domain (rest looked up from reference TRBV5-1 and TRBJ2-5): KAGVTQTPRYLIKTRGQQVTLSCSPISGHRSVSWYQQTPGQGLQFLFEYFSETQRNKGNFPGRFSGRQFSNSRSEMNVSTLELGDSALYLCASSQGGAETQYFGPGTRLLVL.

CDR3 sequence (DNA): TGCGCCAGCAGCCGGACTAGCCCGAACACCGGGGAGCTGTTTTTT. The encoded protein is CASSRTSPNTGELFF. The chain combines TRBV5-1 with TRBJ2-2, with 8 bases that match TRBD2. The CDR3 spans 15 residues. Per the germline V gene, CDR1 is SGHRS and CDR2 is YFSETQ. Trimming took 4 bases from V and 0 from J; bases not matched to a gene: 2.

This clone was counted only a few times. This chain connects TRBV2 to TRBJ2-5; D may be TRBD2 (5 bases). Germline CDR1 SNHLY, CDR2 FYNNEI. This CDR3 has 15 amino acids. The germline V and J ends were trimmed by 5 bases and 5 bases, with 18 bases remaining between them. This CDR3 reads CASSPMLGVGETQYF. CDR3 nucleotides: TGTGCCAGCAGTCCTATGCTCGGGGTGGGTGAGACCCAGTACTTC.

Concerning this clone itself: At one end, the junction sequence differs from germline, possibly due to a read error. Other DNA sequences in this specimen translate into the identical CDR3. V is TRBV9 and J is TRBJ1-6, with D uncertain. The CDR3 is 15 residues long. CDR1 is SGDLS, CDR2 YYNGEE, per germline. The CDR3: CASSPHGQNNSPLHF. CDR3 DNA sequence: TGTGCGAGCAGCCCCCATGGGCAAAATAATTCACCCCTCCACTTT.

This clone was observed a few times. The CDR3 DNA reads TGTGCCAGCAGCCCACTAACTGGGACAGGGGGAATTCGCGAGCAGTACTTC. Translating it yields CASSPLTGTGGIREQYF. The V call is TRBV9, the J call TRBJ2-7, with TRBD1 matching over 11 bases. Trimming took 4 bases from V and 6 from J; bases not matched to a gene: 15. Germline CDR1 is SGDLS and CDR2 is YYNGEE. The CDR3 sequence is 17 residues long.

This clone appeared a few times. The chain joins TRBV14 to TRBJ2-1; D possibly corresponds to TRBD2 (5 bases). CDR3 length equals 15 residues. Germline CDR1 is SGHDN and CDR2 is FVKESK. The V and J ends lost 1 base and 5 bases respectively, with 12 bases between them. The CDR3 here is CASSQASGRDNEQFF. CDR3 bases: TGTGCCAGCAGCCAAGCGAGTGGGCGGGACAATGAGCAGTTCTTC.